This T cell receptor (beta chain) originates from a study of cytomegalovirus exposure and HLA in healthy donors. Study conclusions and caveats: Productive rates of about 90% or about 30% were seen for most TCR beta V segments in an earlier analysis. More clonal expansion characterized HLA-associated TCR beta chains than equally common others in a later analysis.

PCR involved 60 Vbeta and 13 Jbeta primers. Clones were sequenced by immunoSEQ multiplex PCR, and TCRdb holds only the in-frame ones, with some missing. The sample consists of around 130,000 clones, about 80% of them appearing once. Comments on this clone: Its antigen is unknown.

Germline V lookup: CDR1 MNHEY, CDR2 SMNVEV (reference sequence). The ends were cut back, 8 bases at V and 2 bases at J, with 12 bases in the middle. The CDR3 consists of 14 residues. Nominal health characterized the donors when sampled, though unrecorded immune exposures were likely. The sample was PBMCs. The TCR comes from a middle-aged woman in good health and CMV-seronegative. The chain links TRBV27 to TRBJ2-2, with D possibly TRBD2 on 6 matching bases. The CDR3 sequence is CASGAGTNTGELFF. The DNA of the CDR3 is TGTGCCAGCGGTGCGGGGACCAACACCGGGGAGCTGTTTTTT.